The 14 T cell receptor beta chains given below trace back to one sample, sequenced in a study of blood T cell repertoires in COVID-19. Clones were read by immunoSEQ multiplex PCR, and TCRdb kept only the in-frame ones, dropping some. The sample records roughly 120,000 clones, roughly 90% being singletons. The sample comprised peripheral blood. The origin of the receptors is a man aged 65 to 79 who had recovered from COVID-19.

The V gene is TRBV28, the J gene TRBJ2-3; 9 nucleotides agree with TRBD2. Per germline, CDR1 MDHEN and CDR2 SYDVKM. V lost 1 base and J lost 4; bases outside the gene matches: 6. The CDR3 is made up of 16 amino acids. The CDR3 DNA is TGTGCCAGCAGTTTATCGTCTAGCGGGGTCTCAGATACGCAGTATTTT. Residues: CASSLSSSGVSDTQYF.

This clone was found once. The CDR3 coding sequence is TGTGCCATCAGTGAGTCAGCTGGGAGATCAAGCTCCTACAATGAGCAGTTCTTC. Translating gives CAISESAGRSSSYNEQFF. The chain combines TRBV10-3 with TRBJ2-1; perhaps TRBD2 as D (5 bases). Germline V gene lookup returns CDR1 ENHRY and CDR2 SYGVKD. Trimming pared 0 bases from V and 0 bases from J, leaving 15 bases between. There are 18 residues in the CDR3.

This clone was seen just once. V gene TRBV5-1 combines with J gene TRBJ1-4; 7 bases match TRBD1. J was trimmed by 5 bases and V by 0 bases; bases with no gene match: 4. CDR1 and CDR2 (germline): SGHRS, YFSETQ. The CDR3 is made up of 15 amino acids. The CDR3 region has the DNA TGCGCCAGCAGCTTGGCCAGGGGGGAGAATGAAAAACTGTTTTTT. It translates to CASSLARGENEKLFF.

The chain joins TRBV4-2 to TRBJ2-1; 12 bases match TRBD2. The CDR3 has 16 amino acids. The germline V gene encodes CDR1 LGHNA and CDR2 YNFKEQ. V shed 4 bases, J shed 8 bases, and the junction held 9 bases outside the gene matches. DNA for the CDR3: TGTGCCAGCAGCCGATCGACTAGCGGGGGAGAGTATGAGCAGTTCTTC. It translates to CASSRSTSGGEYEQFF.

The CDR3 bases are TGTGCCAGCAGCTTAACAGCGGGCCACTCTGGAAACACCATATATTTT. Protein product: CASSLTAGHSGNTIYF. The chain uses TRBV7-3 and TRBJ1-3; no firm D call. CDR1 SGHTA and CDR2 FQGTGA come from the germline V gene. The V gene lost 0 bases and the J gene lost 0 bases, with 9 bases spanning the gap. This CDR3 spans 16 amino acids. Using reference TRBV7-3 and TRBJ1-3 for the parts outside the CDR3, the full variable domain is GAGVSQTPSNKVTEKGKYVELRCDPISGHTALYWYRQSLGQGPEFLIYFQGTGAADDSGLPNDRFFAVRPEGSVSTLKIQRTERGDSAVYLCASSLTAGHSGNTIYFGEGSWLTVV.

This rearrangement joins TRBV6-2 or TRBV6-3 to TRBJ2-7, with 9 bases identical to TRBD1. Germline V CDR1 and CDR2: MNHEY, SVGEGT. V trimming: 4 bases; J trimming: 1 base; junction bases outside the gene matches: 17. The length of the CDR3 is 19 residues. The CDR3 here is CASSSPRDRVPKKSYEQYF. The CDR3 DNA is TGTGCCAGCAGTTCCCCCCGGGACAGGGTACCCAAAAAGTCCTACGAGCAGTACTTC.

The chain carries TRBV5-1 and TRBJ1-1; D call uncertain. Germline V lookup: CDR1 SGHRS, CDR2 YFSETQ. This CDR3 is 15 amino acids long. V dropped 0 bases and J dropped 0 bases, with 9 bases sitting between them. As DNA, the CDR3 is TGCGCCAGCAGCTTGGCCGAGCACTTGAACACTGAAGCTTTCTTT. It translates to CASSLAEHLNTEAFF.

This chain links TRBV28 with TRBJ2-1; TRBD1 might be the D (5 bases). Trimming cost V 6 bases and J 8 bases, with 17 bases left between them. Germline values: CDR1 MDHEN, CDR2 SYDVKM. This CDR3 has 14 amino acids. The CDR3 nucleotides read TGTGCCAGCAGGCCCTGGACATTAGCCGATGAGCAGTTCTTC. Its protein product is CASRPWTLADEQFF.

The chain carries TRBV18 and TRBJ1-1, with 8 bases lining up with TRBD1. CDR1 KGHSH and CDR2 LQKENI come from the germline V gene. CDR3 size: 14 residues. After removal of 3 bases from V and 5 bases from J, the junction contained 5 bases not matched to a gene. CDR3 in amino acids: CASSPYRGETEAFF. In DNA, the CDR3 is TGTGCCAGCTCACCCTACAGGGGGGAGACTGAAGCTTTCTTT.

V and J are TRBV6-2 or TRBV6-3 and TRBJ2-7; D perhaps matches TRBD2 (6 bases). CDR3 length: 17 amino acids. V gave up 0 bases and J gave up 4 bases, with 19 bases separating them. Germline lookup yields CDR1 MNHEY and CDR2 SVGEGT. The CDR3 DNA reads as TGTGCCAGCAGTTACTCGAGAACCGGGAGTTCGCTTTACGAGCAGTACTTC. Translation: CASSYSRTGSSLYEQYF.

CDR3 DNA sequence: TGTGCCATCAGCTTAACCAGCTCTGGGGCCAACGTCCTGACTTTC. It specifies CAISLTSSGANVLTF. The chain links TRBV10-3 to TRBJ2-6; the D is unclear. Between the trimmed V and J ends, which lost 6 bases and 0 bases, there was a span of 9 bases. Germline assignment: CDR1 ENHRY and CDR2 SYGVKD. CDR3 size: 15 residues.

The chain couples TRBV29-1 to TRBJ2-3, with a possible D match to TRBD1 (7 bases). V gave up 2 bases and J gave up 8 bases, with 17 bases separating them. The CDR3 sequence is 14 residues long. Germline CDR1 SQVTM, CDR2 ANQGSEA. This chain's CDR3 is CSVESGRGVRTQYF. CDR3 in DNA: TGCAGCGTTGAAAGCGGCAGGGGGGTGCGTACGCAGTATTTT.

This clone was observed a single time. Here the CDR3 DNA reads TGCGCCAGTAAGACGGGACAGAACAATTCACCCCTCCACTTT. Translated, it gives CASKTGQNNSPLHF. The chain couples TRBV5-1 to TRBJ1-6; the match to TRBD1 covers 7 bases. CDR1 and CDR2 (germline): SGHRS, YFSETQ. CDR3 size: 14 residues. The J segment lost 7 bases and the V segment lost 8 bases, leaving 9 bases of the junction unmatched.

This chain joins TRBV18 and TRBJ1-5; weak D call: TRBD1 (6 bases). CDR1 KGHSH and CDR2 LQKENI come from the germline V gene. V was trimmed by 6 bases and J by 6 bases, leaving 12 bases between them. The CDR3 length is 13 residues. The CDR3 DNA reads TGTGCCAGCTCCGGGGACATCACTCAGCCCCAGCATTTT. As protein: CASSGDITQPQHF.